This T cell receptor beta chain was identified in a study of blood T cell repertoires in COVID-19 (dated by TCRdb to 2019 to 2021). About the investigation overall: Samples covering the acute and convalescent phases of COVID-19 were provided by collaborators in the United States, Italy and Spain. HLA class I and class II types, where available, came from metadata supplied by the sample provider rather than from assay-based typing. The prospective study material was composed of cDNA or gDNA derived from T cells, B-cell-depleted T cells, or PBMCs. The repertoires were released in a freely available public database intended as a resource for research on the immune response to SARS-CoV-2. Sample metadata almost always included a de-identified subject ID, COVID-19 status, age in years and sex. The samples were drawn from the first 160 participants of the ongoing ImmuneRACE study and from 950 to 1,500 subjects provided by 6 global collaborators. The dataset comprised deeply sampled blood TCRbeta repertoires from subjects exposed to, actively infected with, or recovered from COVID-19. What the authors observed across the whole study: How much clinical and demographic metadata was included differed by source and by participant, and the metadata was provided uncurated.

The immunoSEQ Assay, a bias-controlled multiplex PCR, was used to amplify TCRbeta CDR3 regions from genomic DNA. The paper's processing steps were these. Within the assay, amplification of reference gene primers was used to estimate how many nucleated cells each sample contained. To quantify the absolute abundance of each unique TCRbeta CDR3 rearrangement, sequence reads were collapsed and filtered. For each sample, productive Simpson clonality was calculated by taking the square root of Simpson's diversity index across productive rearrangements. TCRdb retrieved this table from immuneACCESS and kept in-frame rearrangements only. Not all clones are present; in checked studies, unresolved V genes account for under half, and no reason is known for the remainder. D and trimming come from the DNA, and the V and J calls and clone size come from that table. The sample includes under 100,000 clones, with around 90% observed a single time. Jointly, the top ten make up approximately 4.5% of the sample.

A note on this clone: The target of this receptor is not known. It has no much larger one-base neighbor in the sample; base qualities were not kept.

Trimmed from V: 3 bases; trimmed from J: 5 bases; junction bases lacking a gene match: 6. From its cysteine to its phenylalanine, the CDR3 spans 15 amino acids. Of the read, only the CDR3 DNA is kept; its 45 bases are in frame from base 1. Based on the germline V gene, the CDR1 and CDR2 sequences are SGHAT and FQNNGV. Whole blood was collected in K2EDTA tubes by collaborating institutions according to the institutions' own protocols. For TCRbeta analysis, collaborator samples were shipped as frozen whole blood, as isolated PBMCs, or as DNA extracted from either sample type. This receptor was taken from a man aged 50 or older with active COVID-19. Sequences were obtained from peripheral blood. The chain is assembled from TRBV11-2 and TRBJ2-7, and TRBD2 matches 11 of the central bases. CDR3 protein: CASSFFGTSGHEQYF. Read as DNA, the sequence is TGTGCCAGCAGCTTCTTTGGGACTAGCGGACACGAGCAGTACTTC.